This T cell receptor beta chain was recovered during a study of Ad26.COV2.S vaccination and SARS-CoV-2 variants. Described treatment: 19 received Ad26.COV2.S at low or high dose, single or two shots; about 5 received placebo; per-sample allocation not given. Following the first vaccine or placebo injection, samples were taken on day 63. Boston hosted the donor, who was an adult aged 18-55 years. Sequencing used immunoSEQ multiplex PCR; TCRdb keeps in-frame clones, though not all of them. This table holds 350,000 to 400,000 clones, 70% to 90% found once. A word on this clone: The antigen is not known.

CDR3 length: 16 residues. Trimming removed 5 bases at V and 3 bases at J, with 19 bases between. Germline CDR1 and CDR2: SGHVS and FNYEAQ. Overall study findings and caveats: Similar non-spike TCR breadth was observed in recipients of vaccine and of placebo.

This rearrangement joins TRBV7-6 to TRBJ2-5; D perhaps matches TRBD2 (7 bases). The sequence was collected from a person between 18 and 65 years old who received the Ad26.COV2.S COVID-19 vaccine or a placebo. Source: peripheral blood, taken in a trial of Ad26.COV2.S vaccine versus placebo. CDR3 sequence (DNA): TGTGCCAGCAGCGAAACAGGGAGGGGGAGGAAAGAGACCCAGTACTTC. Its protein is CASSETGRGRKETQYF.